The rows below give T cell receptor beta chains drawn from one sample of a study of metastatic and nonmetastatic thyroid tumors. TCRdb used MiXCR to call clones anew from the PCR reads. The data hold approximately 17,000 clones, with around 17% observed a single time. The specimen sequenced was blood. These receptors all stem from a male donor with papillary thyroid cancer or a benign thyroid nodule (not recorded which). Some clones in this sample may be carry-over from other donors' samples. Each CDR3 is given with its conserved first and last residue. The order of the fields is J gene, V gene, CDR3 protein.

j_gene: TRBJ2-3; v_gene: TRBV19; CDR3aa: CASSLTPTDTQYF
j_gene: TRBJ2-2; v_gene: TRBV5-6; CDR3aa: CASSPDYTGELFF
j_gene: TRBJ1-1; v_gene: TRBV6-1; CDR3aa: CASRWDLNTEAFF
j_gene: TRBJ1-5; v_gene: TRBV19; CDR3aa: CASRVKTPGIVNQPQHF
j_gene: TRBJ1-5; v_gene: TRBV7-2; CDR3aa: CASSFSTGLSQPQHF
j_gene: TRBJ2-2; v_gene: TRBV20-1; CDR3aa: CSARDPTGEAGELFF
j_gene: TRBJ1-5; v_gene: TRBV12-3/TRBV12-4; CDR3aa: CASSPEGQFIGQPQHF
j_gene: TRBJ1-5; v_gene: TRBV18; CDR3aa: CASSDLNRGRDQPQHF
j_gene: TRBJ2-1; v_gene: TRBV30; CDR3aa: CALRSGNDYNEQFF
j_gene: TRBJ2-1; v_gene: TRBV20-1; CDR3aa: CSARSGRDYNEQFF
j_gene: TRBJ2-1; v_gene: TRBV3-1; CDR3aa: CASTSTASYNEQFF
j_gene: TRBJ2-7; v_gene: TRBV6-1; CDR3aa: CASSGPRGGRLVYEQYF
j_gene: TRBJ1-1; v_gene: TRBV18; CDR3aa: CASSPQGMDTEAFF
j_gene: TRBJ2-7; v_gene: TRBV7-8; CDR3aa: CASSLAPLGGFHEQYF
j_gene: TRBJ1-6; v_gene: TRBV5-1; CDR3aa: CASSLGMPGTGGRNSPLHF
j_gene: TRBJ2-3; v_gene: TRBV5-1; CDR3aa: CASSLLGGYTDTQYF
j_gene: TRBJ2-3; v_gene: TRBV10-3; CDR3aa: CAISESQGVTSVRTPDTQYF
j_gene: TRBJ1-2; v_gene: TRBV4-1; CDR3aa: CASSKAGVGALDGYTF
j_gene: TRBJ1-2; v_gene: TRBV7-8; CDR3aa: CASSLDPGRRYGYTF
j_gene: TRBJ2-7; v_gene: TRBV5-5; CDR3aa: CASSWDSYEQYF
j_gene: TRBJ1-6; v_gene: TRBV9; CDR3aa: CASSVVGTADSPLHF
j_gene: TRBJ1-1; v_gene: TRBV12-5; CDR3aa: CASRSNTEAFF
j_gene: TRBJ2-7; v_gene: TRBV7-8; CDR3aa: CASSTPLGNFYEQYF